The entry below gives a single TCR beta chain sequence along with its context. Its antigen is not known. The data are from a study of cytomegalovirus exposure and HLA in healthy donors. V lost 0 bases, J lost 7 bases, and 7 bases lay in between. Germline V lookup: CDR1 KGHSH, CDR2 LQKENI. The CDR3 covers 12 residues. In the PCR, 60 Vbeta and 13 Jbeta primers were used. The method was immunoSEQ multiplex PCR; TCRdb's version includes in-frame clones alone and lacks a portion of them. The profile shows roughly 220,000 clones, roughly 80% of them singletons. Study-level results: The study found most TCR sequences rare, yet found some public TCRs in many donors. The authors reported that TCR beta sequences could predict HLA-A and HLA-B alleles. These predictions were accurate for most subjects in the first cohort. What was likely a sequencing artifact was a cluster of highly shared sequence variants.

The chain recombines TRBV18 with TRBJ2-7, with D possibly being TRBD2 (5 bases). Sample: PBMCs. The clonotype was recovered from a man younger than 45 in good health and CMV-seronegative. CDR3 nucleotide sequence: TGTGCCAGCTCACCACCGGGGAGTGAGCAGTACTTC. Its protein is CASSPPGSEQYF.